Listed here are 13 T cell receptor beta chains from one sample, sequenced in a study of identical twins listed by TCRdb under 2016. The library relied on 5' RACE. Sequencing was carried out with an Illumina HiSeq 2000. TCRdb reworked the public reads: Q25 trimming with fastp, MiXCR clone assembly, productive beta chains retained. All rows with the same CDR3 protein become a single entry with the most common DNA and genes. The sample data list hundreds of thousands of distinct CDR3 sequences, and roughly 8% of these were observed just once. About 0.98% of the sample goes to the ten largest clones. The sample also formed part of further work on yellow fever vaccine responses in identical twins.

Sequenced: PBMCs. The receptor source for this set is a woman under 30 in good health.

This clonotype was seen a handful of times. The chain combines TRBV29-1 with TRBJ2-1, with 8 bases lining up with TRBD2. In germline, CDR1 is SQVTM, CDR2 ANQGSEA. The CDR3 has 16 residues. V shed 6 bases and J 1 base; nucleotides not matched to a gene: 11. CDR3: CSVTPPSGSSYNEQFF. CDR3 in DNA: TGCAGCGTAACTCCACCCAGCGGGAGTTCCTACAATGAGCAGTTCTTC.

This clonotype was observed many times. The V and J genes are TRBV24-1 and TRBJ2-1, with TRBD1 matching 9 bases. The CDR3 has 14 amino acids. Germline values: CDR1 KGHDR, CDR2 SFDVKD. The V gene end was trimmed by 7 bases and the J gene end by 6 bases; junction bases not matched to a gene: 6. The CDR3 bases are TGTGCCACCAGGGGGACAGGGCAGGTCAATGAGCAGTTCTTC. Protein product: CATRGTGQVNEQFF.

This clonotype was recorded a few times. CDR3 protein: CASSYTTGYTLELFF. For the CDR3, the DNA is TGCGCCAGCAGCTATACCACAGGTTACACCTTGGAGCTGTTTTTT. The V and J genes are TRBV5-1 and TRBJ2-2, with D possibly TRBD1 on 5 matching bases. V lost 3 bases to trimming and J lost 10 bases, with 19 bases between them. This CDR3 is 15 amino acids long. In germline, CDR1 is SGHRS, CDR2 YFSETQ. The variable domain in full, with the rest retrieved from reference TRBV5-1 and TRBJ2-2, is KAGVTQTPRYLIKTRGQQVTLSCSPISGHRSVSWYQQTPGQGLQFLFEYFSETQRNKGNFPGRFSGRQFSNSRSEMNVSTLELGDSALYLCASSYTTGYTLELFFGEGSRLTVL.

The chain uses TRBV4-3 and TRBJ2-7, with TRBD1 identical over 9 bases. In germline, CDR1 is LGHNA, CDR2 YSLEER. V dropped 4 bases and J dropped 3; count of bases not matched to a gene: 10. The CDR3 consists of 16 residues. The DNA for the CDR3 is TGCGCCAGCAGCCCCTTACCGGGACAGGGACTCTACGAGCAGTACTTC. Protein product: CASSPLPGQGLYEQYF.

The chain is built from TRBV5-1 and TRBJ2-2, with D maybe TRBD1 (5 bases). V was cut by 4 bases and J by 9 bases, with 10 bases left in between. This CDR3 has 12 amino acids. Germline loops: CDR1 SGHRS, CDR2 YFSETQ. CDR3 DNA sequence: TGCGCCAGCAGCCAGGGTTCGCGGGAGCTGTTTTTT. It encodes CASSQGSRELFF.

This clonotype was found many times. The chain employs TRBV7-8 and TRBJ2-5; 8 nucleotides line up with TRBD2. The CDR3 loop spans 16 amino acids. The V segment lost 2 bases and the J segment 5 bases; nucleotides outside the gene matches: 10. CDR1 and CDR2 (germline): SGHVS, FQNEAQ. The DNA for the CDR3 is TGTGCCAGCAGCTTATACAGCGGGAGAAAGATGGAGACCCAGTACTTC. Its translation is CASSLYSGRKMETQYF. Filled out from reference TRBV7-8 and TRBJ2-5, the complete variable domain reads GAGVSQSPRYKVAKRGQDVALRCDPISGHVSLFWYQQALGQGPEFLTYFQNEAQLDKSGLPSDRFFAERPEGSVSTLKIQRTQQEDSAVYLCASSLYSGRKMETQYFGPGTRLLVL.

A few counts support this clonotype. CDR3 sequence reads: CASSQEETGGRFADTQYF. The CDR3 nucleotides are TGTGCCAGCAGCCAAGAGGAGACAGGGGGCCGGTTTGCAGATACGCAGTATTTT. The chain is built from TRBV14 and TRBJ2-3, with 10 bases fitting TRBD1. Germline CDR1 and CDR2: SGHDN and FVKESK. This CDR3 has 18 residues. The trim removed 0 bases at V and 4 bases at J, leaving 10 bases unmatched.

A few counts support this clonotype. This chain uses TRBV27 with TRBJ2-2, with TRBD2 matching over 9 bases. The CDR3 has 17 residues. Trimming cost V 8 bases and J 7 bases; bases outside gene matches: 17. CDR1 and CDR2 (germline): MNHEY, SMNVEV (reference sequence). In nucleotides, the CDR3 is TGTGCCAGCGGGTCCCACCTCCTTAGCGGGAGCATCGGGGAGCTGTTTTTT. Translating gives CASGSHLLSGSIGELFF.

This chain connects TRBV24-1 to TRBJ2-3, with D tentatively TRBD2 (6 bases). The CDR3 is made up of 15 amino acids. Trimming removed 5 bases at V and 0 bases at J, with 11 bases between. Germline V lookup: CDR1 KGHDR, CDR2 SFDVKD. CDR3 in DNA: TGTGCCACCAGTGGACGGGGGAAGAGCACAGATACGCAGTATTTT. Its translation: CATSGRGKSTDTQYF.

In this sample, this clonotype turned up many times. The rearrangement links TRBV10-3 to TRBJ1-4, with a weak D call TRBD1 (6 bases). Trimming stripped 9 bases from V and 0 bases from J, with 8 bases between. Germline V gives CDR1 ENHRY, CDR2 SYGVKD. The CDR3 is made up of 13 amino acids. CDR3 sequence reads: CAITGSTNEKLFF. CDR3 bases: TGTGCCATTACAGGGTCAACTAATGAAAAACTGTTTTTT.

There are a few counts of this clonotype. CDR3 nucleotides: TGTGCCAGCAGCCCACAATGGGCGCGGGAGCAGTACTTC. It encodes CASSPQWAREQYF. The chain couples TRBV7-9 to TRBJ2-7; D remains ambiguous. Germline lookup yields CDR1 SEHNR and CDR2 FQNEAQ (reference sequence). The V end was cut by 5 bases, the J end by 7 bases, with 15 bases between. The CDR3 length is 13 residues.

V is TRBV7-3 and J is TRBJ2-2; TRBD1 matches at 7 bases. Unmatched junction bases numbered 7, after V lost 5 bases and J lost 4 bases. The germline CDR1 and CDR2 sequences are SGHTA and FQGTGA. The CDR3 runs 15 residues. The CDR3 loop is CASSPGQATTGELFF. Written as DNA, the CDR3 is TGTGCCAGCAGCCCTGGACAGGCGACCACCGGGGAGCTGTTTTTT.

CDR3 protein: CASTRTGQGAWEQFF. For the CDR3, the DNA is TGTGCCAGCACACGAACCGGACAGGGGGCGTGGGAGCAGTTCTTC. The chain uses TRBV2 and TRBJ2-1; 11 positions match TRBD1. The V gene's germline CDR1 is SNHLY and CDR2 FYNNEI. V trimming: 7 bases; J trimming: 10 bases; junction bases outside the gene matches: 12. The CDR3 covers 15 residues.